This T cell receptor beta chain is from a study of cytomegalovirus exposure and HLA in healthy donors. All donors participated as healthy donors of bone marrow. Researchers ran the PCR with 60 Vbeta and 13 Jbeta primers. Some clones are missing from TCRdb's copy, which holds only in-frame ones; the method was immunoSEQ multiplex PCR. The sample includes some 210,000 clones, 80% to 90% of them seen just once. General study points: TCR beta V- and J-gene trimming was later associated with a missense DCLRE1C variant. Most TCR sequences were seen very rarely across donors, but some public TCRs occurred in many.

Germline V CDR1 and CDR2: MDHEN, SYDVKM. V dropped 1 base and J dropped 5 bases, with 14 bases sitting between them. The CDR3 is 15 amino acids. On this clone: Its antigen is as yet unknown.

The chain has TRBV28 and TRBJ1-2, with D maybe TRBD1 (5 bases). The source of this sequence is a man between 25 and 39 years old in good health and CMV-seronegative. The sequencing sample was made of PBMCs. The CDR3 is CASSLSRGVGYGYTF. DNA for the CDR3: TGTGCCAGCAGTTTATCTCGGGGGGTGGGGTATGGCTACACCTTC.